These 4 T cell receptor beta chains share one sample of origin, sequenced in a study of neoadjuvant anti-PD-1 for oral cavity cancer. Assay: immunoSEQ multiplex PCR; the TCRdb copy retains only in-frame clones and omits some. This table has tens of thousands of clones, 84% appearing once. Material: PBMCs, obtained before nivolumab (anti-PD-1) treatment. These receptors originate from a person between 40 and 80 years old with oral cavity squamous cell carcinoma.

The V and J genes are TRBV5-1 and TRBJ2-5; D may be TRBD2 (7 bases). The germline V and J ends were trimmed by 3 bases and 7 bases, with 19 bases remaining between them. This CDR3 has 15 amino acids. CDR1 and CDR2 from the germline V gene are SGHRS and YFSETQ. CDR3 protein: CASSYGGGELGTQYF. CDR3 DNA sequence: TGCGCCAGCAGCTATGGAGGGGGGGAGCTAGGGACCCAGTACTTC.

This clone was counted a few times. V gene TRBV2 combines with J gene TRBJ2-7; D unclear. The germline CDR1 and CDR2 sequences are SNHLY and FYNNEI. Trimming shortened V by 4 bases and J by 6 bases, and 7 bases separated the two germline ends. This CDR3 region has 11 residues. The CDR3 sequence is CASSAGFEQYF. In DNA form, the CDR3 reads TGTGCCAGCAGTGCAGGTTTCGAGCAGTACTTC.

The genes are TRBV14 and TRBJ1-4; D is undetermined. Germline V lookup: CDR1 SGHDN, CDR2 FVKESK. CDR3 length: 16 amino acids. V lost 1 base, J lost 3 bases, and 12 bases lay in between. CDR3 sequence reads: CASSQVSVKANEKLFF. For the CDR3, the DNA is TGTGCCAGCAGCCAAGTATCCGTAAAGGCTAATGAAAAACTGTTTTTT.

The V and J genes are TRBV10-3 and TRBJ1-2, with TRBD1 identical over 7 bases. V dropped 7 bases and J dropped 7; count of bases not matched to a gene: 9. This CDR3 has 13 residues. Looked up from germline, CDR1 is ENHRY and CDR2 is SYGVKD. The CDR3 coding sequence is TGTGCCATCACCGCCGGGACAGCACTTGGCTACACCTTC. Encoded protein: CAITAGTALGYTF.